Listed here are 13 T cell receptor beta chains from one sample, sequenced in a study of shared clonotypes between healthy human individuals. CD45RO-negative, CCR7-positively selected cells formed the naive CD8 fraction, excluding terminally differentiated effector memory CD45RA+ cells. Sequencing was performed with immunoSEQ multiplex PCR; in TCRdb, only in-frame clones are kept and a portion is missing. The sample holds roughly 2,000,000 clones, roughly 93% seen once. Sequencing input: naive CD8+ T cells from PBMCs. Receptors originate from a man younger than 35 in good health. Some clones in this sample may be carry-over from other donors' samples.

The chain has TRBV29-1 and TRBJ2-7; D could derive from TRBD1 or TRBD2 (5 bases each). The CDR3 extends over 13 amino acids. Germline V gives CDR1 SQVTM, CDR2 ANQGSEA. Trimming pared 4 bases from V and 0 bases from J, leaving 10 bases between. The CDR3 loop reads CSVGLGVSYEQYF. For the CDR3, the DNA is TGCAGCGTTGGGTTGGGGGTCTCCTACGAGCAGTACTTC.

The rearrangement joins TRBV28 to TRBJ1-1, with TRBD1 matching over 12 bases. This CDR3 is 15 amino acids long. The germline CDR1 and CDR2 sequences are MDHEN and SYDVKM. V shed 5 bases, J shed 6 bases, and the junction held 7 bases outside the gene matches. CDR3 nucleotide sequence: TGTGCCAGCAGTCAACCCGGGACAGGGGGCCCTGAAGCTTTCTTT. It yields the protein CASSQPGTGGPEAFF.

This sequence joins TRBV28 and TRBJ2-5; 10 bases agree with TRBD1. Germline values: CDR1 MDHEN, CDR2 SYDVKM. This CDR3 spans 15 amino acids. J gave up 3 bases and V 2 bases, and 3 bases lay outside the gene matches. The CDR3 DNA follows: TGTGCCAGCAGTTTAGTCGGACAGGGGGAAGAGACCCAGTACTTC. This encodes CASSLVGQGEETQYF. Looking up the rest from reference TRBV28 and TRBJ2-5 gives the full variable domain: DVKVTQSSRYLVKRTGEKVFLECVQDMDHENMFWYRQDPGLGLRLIYFSYDVKMKEKGDIPEGYSVSREKKERFSLILESASTNQTSMYLCASSLVGQGEETQYFGPGTRLLVL.

This clone has more than one count but fewer than ten. The genes are TRBV7-9 and TRBJ1-5; tentative D call: TRBD1 (5 bases). Germline assignment: CDR1 SEHNR and CDR2 FQNEAQ (reference sequence). The germline V and J ends were trimmed by 4 bases and 7 bases, with 20 bases remaining between them. This CDR3 spans 16 amino acids. The CDR3 DNA reads TGTGCCAGCAGCTCCCTAGGCGGGCCCGGGGGGCAGCCCCAGCATTTT. It codes for CASSSLGGPGGQPQHF. The entire variable domain, with the rest obtained from reference TRBV7-9 and TRBJ1-5, is as follows: DTGVSQNPRHKITKRGQNVTFRCDPISEHNRLYWYRQTLGQGPEFLTYFQNEAQLEKSRLLSDRFSAERPKGSFSTLEIQRTEQGDSAMYLCASSSLGGPGGQPQHFGDGTRLSIL.

The J gene is TRBJ1-1, the V gene TRBV4-3; 9 nucleotides line up with TRBD1. Germline V gene sequence: CDR1 LGHNA, CDR2 YSLEER. The length of the CDR3 is 17 residues. Germline trimming cut 1 base from V and 2 bases from J; bases unmatched to any gene: 8. The chain's CDR3 is CASSQVRRTGENTEAFF. The CDR3 coding sequence is TGCGCCAGCAGCCAAGTAAGGCGGACAGGGGAAAACACTGAAGCTTTCTTT.

This clone was detected only a few times. The chain is built from TRBV27 and TRBJ2-5; maybe TRBD1 (5 bases). Germline CDR1 reads MNHEY; CDR2 reads SMNVEV (reference sequence). The CDR3 runs to 12 residues. V was clipped by 2 bases and J by 7 bases, with 8 bases between them. CDR3 DNA sequence: TGTGCCAGCAGTTTAAGGGGCGGGACCCAGTACTTC. It codes for CASSLRGGTQYF.

A note on this clone: The sample has other DNA sequences that encode this CDR3 too. The J gene is TRBJ2-1, the V gene TRBV7-9; TRBD1 matches at 7 bases. The CDR3 sequence is 15 residues long. The ends lost 4 bases at V and 4 bases at J; junction bases unmatched: 7. Germline assignment: CDR1 SEHNR and CDR2 FQNEAQ (reference sequence). CDR3 region: CASSSGTESYNEQFF. DNA of the CDR3: TGTGCCAGCAGCTCGGGGACAGAGTCATACAATGAGCAGTTCTTC. The full variable domain, completed using reference TRBV7-9 and TRBJ2-1, is DTGVSQNPRHKITKRGQNVTFRCDPISEHNRLYWYRQTLGQGPEFLTYFQNEAQLEKSRLLSDRFSAERPKGSFSTLEIQRTEQGDSAMYLCASSSGTESYNEQFFGPGTRLTVL.

The V call is TRBV28, the J call TRBJ2-5; D remains unclear. The CDR3 runs to 13 residues. The germline V gene encodes CDR1 MDHEN and CDR2 SYDVKM. Trimming left V 2 bases short and J 9 bases short, with 13 bases between. This chain's CDR3 is CASSLMRPGAQYF. The DNA for the CDR3 is TGTGCCAGCAGTTTAATGAGGCCTGGGGCCCAGTACTTC.

This chain joins TRBV9 and TRBJ1-1; D may be TRBD1 (6 bases). Per the germline V gene, CDR1 is SGDLS and CDR2 is YYNGEE. This CDR3 spans 13 amino acids. Trimming took 4 bases from V and 7 from J, leaving 14 bases between them. Here the CDR3 DNA reads TGTGCCAGCAGCCCGTACGGGGGCTATGAAGCTTTCTTT. This encodes CASSPYGGYEAFF.

The rearrangement joins TRBV28 to TRBJ2-7; no definite D call. Between the trimmed V and J ends, which lost 5 bases and 1 base, there was a span of 15 bases. This CDR3 is built from 15 residues. Germline CDR1 is MDHEN and CDR2 is SYDVKM. CDR3 sequence: CASSPRRALSYEQYF. The DNA for the CDR3 is TGTGCCAGCAGTCCCCGAAGGGCCCTTTCCTACGAGCAGTACTTC.

The chain employs TRBV2 and TRBJ1-5, with 8 bases that match TRBD1. The ends lost 8 bases at V and 0 bases at J; junction bases unmatched: 9. Germline CDR1 is SNHLY and CDR2 is FYNNEI. The CDR3 extends over 16 amino acids. The CDR3 loop is CASRPGQGPSNQPQHF. As DNA, the CDR3 is TGTGCCAGCCGCCCAGGACAGGGCCCTAGCAATCAGCCCCAGCATTTT.

The V gene is TRBV28, the J gene TRBJ2-7; the D gene could be TRBD1 or TRBD2 (5 bases each). The V gene's germline CDR1 is MDHEN and CDR2 SYDVKM. V was clipped by 3 bases and J by 5 bases, with 23 bases between them. The CDR3 sequence is 17 residues long. The CDR3 DNA reads TGTGCCAGCAGTTTTTTACGTATAATGGGACCCCCGGACGAGCAGTACTTC. Its translation is CASSFLRIMGPPDEQYF.

This CDR3 is CAWSVGVFYEQYF. CDR3 DNA: TGTGCCTGGAGTGTCGGCGTATTCTACGAGCAGTACTTC. V is TRBV30 and J is TRBJ2-7; D uncertain. Germline CDR1 and CDR2: GTSNPN and SVGIG (reference sequence). There are 13 residues in the CDR3. V dropped 0 bases and J dropped 3 bases, with 9 bases sitting between them.